Here is one T cell receptor (beta chain) with its context. At one end, the junction sequence differs from germline, possibly due to a read error. TCRdb keeps only in-frame clones here, not all; method: immunoSEQ multiplex PCR. In the table there are approximately 120,000 clones, around 90% of which are singletons. The sample is drawn from a study of blood T cell repertoires in COVID-19. Study details: COVID-19 samples, acute and convalescent, were from the United States, Italy and Spain.

The CDR3 runs to 16 residues. Germline loops: CDR1 SNHLY, CDR2 FYNNEI. Patients in Seattle were enrolled during active infection, then followed longitudinally. The sequence was collected from a man aged 45-60 years with COVID-19, enrolled during active disease. This chain links TRBV2 with TRBJ2-5; D is uncertain. Sequenced sample: peripheral blood. The CDR3 spells CASREAGGPPLETQYF. CDR3 DNA sequence: TGTGCCAGCAGGGAAGCCGGTGGTCCCCCCTTGGAGACCCAGTACTTC.